A selection of T cell receptor beta chains follows, all from one sample in a study of shared clonotypes between healthy human individuals. Using immunoSEQ multiplex PCR, the repertoire was profiled, and TCRdb retains in-frame clones only, with some absent. The sample includes some 530,000 clones, approximately 82% of them seen just once. The specimen sequenced was PBMCs. These receptors were taken from a woman aged 40-49 years in good health. Some clones in this sample may be carry-over from other donors' samples. CDR3s include the opening cysteine and the closing phenylalanine or tryptophan. A D gene is named only where the DNA matches it firmly. Rows may omit the clone size; those that give it use once, few, many or a size class.

abundance: .; d_gene: .; v_gene: TRBV15; j_gene: TRBJ2-7; CDR3aa: CATSRDKGSMWYEQYF; CDR3nt: TGTGCCACCAGCAGAGATAAGGGTAGTATGTGGTACGAGCAGTACTTC
abundance: .; d_gene: .; v_gene: TRBV25-1; j_gene: TRBJ2-3; CDR3aa: CATLGGTSTDTQYF; CDR3nt: TGTGCCACCCTTGGCGGGACCAGCACAGATACGCAGTATTTT
abundance: .; d_gene: TRBD2; v_gene: TRBV5-8; j_gene: TRBJ2-3; CDR3aa: CASRVPSGRASDTQYF; CDR3nt: TGTGCCAGCAGGGTACCTAGCGGGAGGGCCTCAGATACGCAGTATTTT
abundance: .; d_gene: .; v_gene: TRBV7-9; j_gene: TRBJ1-1; CDR3aa: CASSLAAETEAFF; CDR3nt: TGTGCCAGCAGCTTAGCGGCCGAGACTGAAGCTTTCTTT
abundance: .; d_gene: TRBD2; v_gene: TRBV4-2; j_gene: TRBJ2-1; CDR3aa: CASSRAGGPFNEQFF; CDR3nt: TGTGCCAGCAGCCGAGCGGGAGGGCCATTCAATGAGCAGTTCTTC
abundance: .; d_gene: TRBD2; v_gene: TRBV7-9; j_gene: TRBJ2-3; CDR3aa: CASSLSGSTDTQYF; CDR3nt: TGTGCCAGCAGCTTAAGCGGGAGTACAGATACGCAGTATTTT
abundance: .; d_gene: TRBD2; v_gene: TRBV27; j_gene: TRBJ2-7; CDR3aa: CASSLSWDYNYEQYF; CDR3nt: TGTGCCAGCAGTTTATCTTGGGACTACAACTACGAGCAGTACTTC
abundance: .; d_gene: .; v_gene: TRBV20-1; j_gene: TRBJ2-7; CDR3aa: CSAPGLYEQYF; CDR3nt: TGCAGTGCACCGGGACTTTACGAGCAGTACTTC
abundance: .; d_gene: TRBD2; v_gene: TRBV30; j_gene: TRBJ2-7; CDR3aa: CAWMEAGGAYEQYF; CDR3nt: TGTGCCTGGATGGAGGCGGGAGGGGCCTACGAGCAGTACTTC
abundance: once; d_gene: .; v_gene: TRBV11-2; j_gene: TRBJ2-1; CDR3aa: CASSSPRDLGRQFF; CDR3nt: TGTGCCAGCAGCTCCCCCCGGGACTTAGGGCGGCAGTTCTTC
abundance: .; d_gene: .; v_gene: TRBV7-2; j_gene: TRBJ2-1; CDR3aa: CASSLVPPGPQTSDNEQFF; CDR3nt: TGTGCCAGCAGCTTAGTGCCGCCCGGGCCACAAACAAGCGACAATGAGCAGTTCTTC
abundance: few; d_gene: .; v_gene: TRBV18; j_gene: TRBJ1-1; CDR3aa: CASSPTGRNTEAFF; CDR3nt: TGTGCCAGCTCACCAACCGGGAGGAACACTGAAGCTTTCTTT
abundance: .; d_gene: TRBD2; v_gene: TRBV4-2; j_gene: TRBJ2-2; CDR3aa: CASSQGSAGADTGELFF; CDR3nt: TGTGCCAGCAGCCAAGGGTCGGCGGGAGCGGACACCGGGGAGCTGTTTTTT
abundance: .; d_gene: TRBD2; v_gene: TRBV5-1; j_gene: TRBJ2-1; CDR3aa: CASSLLAGDSQEQFF; CDR3nt: TGCGCCAGCAGCTTACTAGCGGGAGACTCCCAAGAGCAGTTCTTC
abundance: .; d_gene: .; v_gene: TRBV6-6; j_gene: TRBJ2-7; CDR3aa: CASTLGMGDATYEQYF; CDR3nt: TGTGCCAGCACCTTGGGGATGGGGGACGCAACCTACGAGCAGTACTTC
abundance: .; d_gene: TRBD1; v_gene: TRBV6-1; j_gene: TRBJ2-7; CDR3aa: CAGGQGHSYEQYF; CDR3nt: TGTGCCGGGGGACAGGGGCACTCCTACGAGCAGTACTTC
abundance: .; d_gene: .; v_gene: TRBV11-3; j_gene: TRBJ2-3; CDR3aa: CASSLGGATDTQYF; CDR3nt: TGTGCCAGCAGCTTAGGAGGGGCCACAGATACGCAGTATTTT
abundance: .; d_gene: .; v_gene: TRBV6-4; j_gene: TRBJ2-3; CDR3aa: CASSDGRDADTQYF; CDR3nt: TGTGCCAGCAGTGACGGGCGGGATGCAGATACGCAGTATTTT
abundance: .; d_gene: .; v_gene: TRBV28; j_gene: TRBJ1-4; CDR3aa: CASSPDGGRYEKLFF; CDR3nt: TGTGCCAGCAGTCCCGACGGGGGGCGATATGAAAAACTGTTTTTT
abundance: .; d_gene: TRBD1; v_gene: TRBV5-6; j_gene: TRBJ2-5; CDR3aa: CASSSLTGRGETQYF; CDR3nt: TGTGCCAGCAGCTCACTGACAGGGCGCGGAGAGACCCAGTACTTC
abundance: .; d_gene: .; v_gene: TRBV6-5; j_gene: TRBJ2-3; CDR3aa: CASRISGFTDTQYF; CDR3nt: TGTGCCAGCAGGATTAGCGGATTCACAGATACGCAGTATTTT
abundance: .; d_gene: .; v_gene: TRBV4-3; j_gene: TRBJ2-7; CDR3aa: CASSQERRPGLPGYEQYF; CDR3nt: TGCGCCAGCAGCCAAGAGCGGCGCCCGGGACTCCCGGGATACGAGCAGTACTTC
abundance: .; d_gene: .; v_gene: TRBV7-2; j_gene: TRBJ2-3; CDR3aa: CASSPWDTQYF; CDR3nt: TGTGCCAGCAGCCCGTGGGATACGCAGTATTTT
abundance: .; d_gene: .; v_gene: TRBV30; j_gene: TRBJ2-5; CDR3aa: CAWSRRGEMTQYF; CDR3nt: TGTGCCTGGAGTCGGCGGGGAGAGATGACCCAGTACTTC
abundance: .; d_gene: .; v_gene: TRBV5-6; j_gene: TRBJ2-7; CDR3aa: CASSLGPPGSGAYEQYF; CDR3nt: TGTGCCAGCAGCTTGGGGCCTCCGGGCTCGGGGGCTTACGAGCAGTACTTC
abundance: .; d_gene: .; v_gene: TRBV18; j_gene: TRBJ1-2; CDR3aa: CASSPPARVPGYTF; CDR3nt: TGTGCCAGCTCACCACCGGCGAGGGTTCCTGGCTACACCTTC
abundance: .; d_gene: TRBD1; v_gene: TRBV19; j_gene: TRBJ1-5; CDR3aa: CASSISGTGRNQPQHF; CDR3nt: TGTGCCAGTAGTATATCCGGGACAGGGCGCAATCAGCCCCAGCATTTT
abundance: .; d_gene: .; v_gene: TRBV27; j_gene: TRBJ2-3; CDR3aa: CASSGQHSQYF; CDR3nt: TGTGCCAGCAGCGGACAGCACTCCCAGTATTTT
abundance: few; d_gene: .; v_gene: TRBV28; j_gene: TRBJ2-1; CDR3aa: CASSFWSAANNEQFF; CDR3nt: TGTGCCAGCAGTTTTTGGTCGGCTGCGAACAATGAGCAGTTCTTC
abundance: few; d_gene: TRBD1; v_gene: TRBV27; j_gene: TRBJ1-5; CDR3aa: CASRAVGRGIESSNQPQHF; CDR3nt: TGTGCCAGCAGGGCAGTCGGCAGGGGGATTGAGTCTAGCAATCAGCCCCAGCATTTT
abundance: few; d_gene: .; v_gene: TRBV5-4; j_gene: TRBJ2-1; CDR3aa: CASSTGLNEQFF; CDR3nt: TGTGCCAGCAGTACAGGACTGAATGAGCAGTTCTTC
abundance: .; d_gene: TRBD1; v_gene: TRBV28; j_gene: TRBJ2-7; CDR3aa: CASDSRDRGSYEQYF; CDR3nt: TGTGCCAGCGACAGCCGGGACAGGGGCTCCTACGAGCAGTACTTC
abundance: few; d_gene: TRBD2; v_gene: TRBV9; j_gene: TRBJ2-1; CDR3aa: CASSVSGALGNEQFF; CDR3nt: TGTGCCAGCAGCGTGAGCGGGGCATTGGGAAATGAGCAGTTCTTC
abundance: .; d_gene: TRBD1; v_gene: TRBV5-1; j_gene: TRBJ2-7; CDR3aa: CASSLDRGLNEQYF; CDR3nt: TGCGCCAGCAGCTTGGACAGGGGGTTGAACGAGCAGTACTTC
abundance: .; d_gene: TRBD1; v_gene: TRBV6-6; j_gene: TRBJ1-2; CDR3aa: CASTQTGSPGGYTF; CDR3nt: TGTGCCAGCACCCAGACAGGGTCTCCGGGCGGCTACACCTTC
abundance: once; d_gene: TRBD2; v_gene: TRBV4-2; j_gene: TRBJ2-5; CDR3aa: CASSLLGLAGVETQYF; CDR3nt: TGTGCCAGCAGCCTCCTCGGACTAGCGGGAGTAGAGACCCAGTACTTC
abundance: .; d_gene: TRBD2; v_gene: TRBV6-1; j_gene: TRBJ2-5; CDR3aa: CASRRTSNSETQYF; CDR3nt: TGTGCCAGCAGAAGGACTAGCAATAGTGAGACCCAGTACTTC
abundance: .; d_gene: TRBD2; v_gene: TRBV11-3; j_gene: TRBJ2-3; CDR3aa: CASSIGLAGASDTQYF; CDR3nt: TGTGCCAGCAGCATTGGACTAGCGGGAGCCTCAGATACGCAGTATTTT
abundance: .; d_gene: .; v_gene: TRBV5-1; j_gene: TRBJ2-5; CDR3aa: CASSLEGWKETQYF; CDR3nt: TGCGCCAGCAGCTTGGAGGGATGGAAAGAGACCCAGTACTTC
abundance: .; d_gene: TRBD2; v_gene: TRBV2; j_gene: TRBJ2-1; CDR3aa: CASSGREVSYNEQFF; CDR3nt: TGTGCCAGCAGTGGGCGGGAGGTTTCCTACAATGAGCAGTTCTTC
abundance: .; d_gene: .; v_gene: TRBV25-1; j_gene: TRBJ1-2; CDR3aa: CASIEGNCSGYTF; CDR3nt: TGTGCCAGCATTGAGGGGAATTGTTCTGGCTACACCTTC
abundance: .; d_gene: TRBD1; v_gene: TRBV10-1; j_gene: TRBJ2-7; CDR3aa: CASSGTGQLHRYEQYF; CDR3nt: TGCGCCAGCAGTGGAACGGGACAGCTGCATAGGTATGAGCAGTACTTC
abundance: .; d_gene: TRBD2; v_gene: TRBV9; j_gene: TRBJ2-3; CDR3aa: CASSVGLGEGTDTQYF; CDR3nt: TGTGCCAGCAGCGTAGGCCTGGGGGAGGGTACAGATACGCAGTATTTT
abundance: .; d_gene: .; v_gene: TRBV28; j_gene: TRBJ2-7; CDR3aa: CASSLTQGFGPRRETYEQYF; CDR3nt: TGTGCCAGCAGCCTTACACAGGGGTTCGGTCCCAGGCGGGAGACCTACGAGCAGTACTTC
abundance: .; d_gene: .; v_gene: TRBV30; j_gene: TRBJ2-5; CDR3aa: CAWRGRGQETQYF; CDR3nt: TGTGCCTGGAGGGGGCGGGGCCAAGAGACCCAGTACTTC
abundance: .; d_gene: .; v_gene: TRBV10-3; j_gene: TRBJ2-3; CDR3aa: CAITTDSPPDTQYF; CDR3nt: TGTGCCATCACAACTGATAGTCCGCCAGATACGCAGTATTTT
abundance: .; d_gene: .; v_gene: TRBV9; j_gene: TRBJ2-3; CDR3aa: CASSPQGRVATQYF; CDR3nt: TGTGCCAGCAGCCCTCAGGGGCGGGTTGCTACGCAGTATTTT
abundance: many; d_gene: TRBD1; v_gene: TRBV7-2; j_gene: TRBJ1-2; CDR3aa: CASSRTGGGLTPANYGYTF; CDR3nt: TGTGCCAGCAGCAGAACAGGGGGCGGCTTAACCCCTGCTAACTATGGCTACACCTTC
abundance: few; d_gene: .; v_gene: TRBV9; j_gene: TRBJ1-1; CDR3aa: CASSVSGGTEAFF; CDR3nt: TGTGCCAGCAGCGTATCGGGAGGTACTGAAGCTTTCTTT
abundance: once; d_gene: .; v_gene: TRBV28; j_gene: TRBJ1-2; CDR3aa: CASTQGHFDGYTF; CDR3nt: TGTGCCAGCACTCAAGGACATTTCGATGGCTACACCTTC
abundance: once; d_gene: TRBD2; v_gene: TRBV7-2; j_gene: TRBJ2-7; CDR3aa: CASSSPGLAGLSPSRQYF; CDR3nt: TGTGCCAGCAGCTCTCCGGGACTAGCGGGCCTCTCCCCTTCTCGGCAGTACTTC
abundance: once; d_gene: .; v_gene: TRBV28; j_gene: TRBJ2-2; CDR3aa: CASSTSGNTGELFF; CDR3nt: TGTGCCAGCAGTACCTCGGGGAACACCGGGGAGCTGTTTTTT
abundance: .; d_gene: TRBD2; v_gene: TRBV2; j_gene: TRBJ2-1; CDR3aa: CASRGTSGGYNEQFF; CDR3nt: TGTGCCAGCAGAGGGACTAGCGGGGGGTACAATGAGCAGTTCTTC
abundance: .; d_gene: TRBD2; v_gene: TRBV18; j_gene: TRBJ2-7; CDR3aa: CASSPSVAGGQVDEQYF; CDR3nt: TGTGCCAGCTCACCGTCGGTAGCGGGAGGGCAGGTAGACGAGCAGTACTTC
abundance: .; d_gene: TRBD1; v_gene: TRBV5-5; j_gene: TRBJ2-7; CDR3aa: CASSFSGQGLSEQYF; CDR3nt: TGTGCCAGCAGCTTCTCGGGACAGGGACTCAGCGAGCAGTACTTC
abundance: .; d_gene: .; v_gene: TRBV6-5; j_gene: TRBJ2-5; CDR3aa: CASSARWGETQYF; CDR3nt: TGTGCCAGCAGTGCCCGGTGGGGGGAGACCCAGTACTTC